The T cell receptor beta chain described here comes from a study of cytomegalovirus exposure and HLA in healthy donors. Primers: 60 Vbeta forward and 13 Jbeta reverse. TCRdb keeps only in-frame clones here, not all; method: immunoSEQ multiplex PCR. The sample has about 260,000 clones, just under 85% seen once. The length of the CDR3 is 15 residues. Germline V CDR1 and CDR2: SGHTA, FQGTGA. Trimming took 1 base from V and 7 from J; bases not matched to a gene: 5. This clonotype was obtained from a middle-aged woman in good health and CMV-seropositive. The specimen sequenced was PBMCs. The genes are TRBV7-3 and TRBJ2-1; 9 bases align to TRBD2. The CDR3 DNA follows: TGTGCCAGCAGCTTAAATAGCGGGAGTATGAATGAGCAGTTCTTC. It translates to CASSLNSGSMNEQFF.